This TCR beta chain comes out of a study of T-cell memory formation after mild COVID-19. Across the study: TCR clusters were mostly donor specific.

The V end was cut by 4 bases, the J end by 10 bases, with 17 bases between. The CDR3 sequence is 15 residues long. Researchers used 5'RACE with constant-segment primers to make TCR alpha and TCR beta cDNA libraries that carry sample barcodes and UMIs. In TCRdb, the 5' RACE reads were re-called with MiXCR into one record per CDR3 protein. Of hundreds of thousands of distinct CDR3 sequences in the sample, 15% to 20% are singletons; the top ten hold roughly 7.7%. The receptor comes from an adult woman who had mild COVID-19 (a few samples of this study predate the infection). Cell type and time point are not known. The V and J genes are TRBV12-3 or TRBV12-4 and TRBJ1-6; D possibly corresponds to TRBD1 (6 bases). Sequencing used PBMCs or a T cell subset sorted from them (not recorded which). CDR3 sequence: CASSWGGPGGSPLHF. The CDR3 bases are TGTGCCAGCAGTTGGGGAGGACCCGGGGGCTCACCCCTCCACTTT.